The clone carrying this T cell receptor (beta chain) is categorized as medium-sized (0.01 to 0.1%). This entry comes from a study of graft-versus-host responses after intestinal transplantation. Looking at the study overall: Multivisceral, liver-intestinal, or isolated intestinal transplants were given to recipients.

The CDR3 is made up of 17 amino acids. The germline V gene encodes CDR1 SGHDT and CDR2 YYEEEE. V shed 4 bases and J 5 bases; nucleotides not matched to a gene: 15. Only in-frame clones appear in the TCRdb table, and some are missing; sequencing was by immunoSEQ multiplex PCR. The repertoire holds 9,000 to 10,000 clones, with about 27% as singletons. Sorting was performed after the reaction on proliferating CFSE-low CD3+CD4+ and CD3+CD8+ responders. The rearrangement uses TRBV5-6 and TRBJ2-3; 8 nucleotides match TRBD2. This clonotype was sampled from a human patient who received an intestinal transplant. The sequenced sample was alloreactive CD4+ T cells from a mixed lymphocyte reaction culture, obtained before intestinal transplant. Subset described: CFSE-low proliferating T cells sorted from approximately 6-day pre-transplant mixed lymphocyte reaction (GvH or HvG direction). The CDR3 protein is CASSTIVLAEGIDTQYF. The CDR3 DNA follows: TGTGCCAGCAGCACTATAGTACTAGCGGAGGGCATAGATACGCAGTATTTT.